The 12 T cell receptor beta chains below were found in one sample sequenced in a study of cytotoxic CD8 clonotypes in ibrutinib-treated CLL. Assay used: immunoSEQ multiplex PCR; TCRdb lists only in-frame clones, some missing. The repertoire includes about 140,000 clones, approximately 75% of them detected once, and under 35% sits in the top ten. This sample comprised PBMCs, obtained after 12 months of ibrutinib treatment. Receptors originate from a human donor with chronic lymphocytic leukemia.

This chain connects TRBV28 to TRBJ1-5; maybe TRBD1 (5 bases). CDR1 is MDHEN, CDR2 SYDVKM, per germline. The CDR3 totals 13 residues. V was pared by 6 bases and J by 2 bases, with 8 bases between. CDR3 residues: CASRGTGNQPQHF. CDR3 DNA: TGTGCCAGCAGGGGGACCGGCAATCAGCCCCAGCATTTT.

V gene TRBV7-2 combines with J gene TRBJ2-7; TRBD1 matches 9 bases. J gave up 3 bases and V 1 base, and 4 bases lay outside the gene matches. The CDR3 contains 15 residues. Germline V gives CDR1 SGHTA, CDR2 FQGNSA. The CDR3 protein is CASSLVPGQGYEQYF. CDR3 in DNA: TGTGCCAGCAGCTTAGTCCCGGGACAGGGCTACGAGCAGTACTTC. Combining the CDR3 with reference TRBV7-2 and TRBJ2-7 gives the whole variable domain GAGVSQSPSNKVTEKGKDVELRCDPISGHTALYWYRQSLGQGLEFLIYFQGNSAPDKSGLPSDRFSAERTGGSVSTLTIQRTQQEDSAVYLCASSLVPGQGYEQYFGPGTRLTVT.

The chain has TRBV6-5 and TRBJ2-2; perhaps TRBD1 as D (5 bases). Germline values: CDR1 MNHEY, CDR2 SVGAGI. The CDR3 extends over 13 amino acids. With 6 bases removed from V and 6 bases from J, the gap between germline ends came to 11 bases. The CDR3 loop is CASRSDRAGELFF. The CDR3, as DNA: TGTGCCAGCAGGTCCGACAGAGCCGGGGAGCTGTTTTTT.

Turning to this clone: One end of the junction is discordant with germline, which a read error may explain. The V and J genes are TRBV28 and TRBJ2-1, with D unresolved. This CDR3 is built from 12 residues. Per the germline V gene, CDR1 is MDHEN and CDR2 is SYDVKM. As DNA, the CDR3 is TGTGCCAGCTCCCTGGCCCGGAGCGTTGTGGTCTTC. It translates to CASSLARSVVVF.

The chain carries TRBV21-1 and TRBJ2-7; the table gives TRBD2 as D, unverified against the DNA. TRBV21-1 is reported as a pseudogene. The CDR3 runs 14 residues. The CDR3 sequence is CASLPGGQPYEQYF. The CDR3, as DNA: TGTGCCAGCCTCCCGGGAGGCCAGCCCTACGAGCAGTACTTC.

The J gene is TRBJ1-4, the V gene TRBV5-6; possibly TRBD1 for D (6 bases). Germline V CDR1 and CDR2: SGHDT, YYEEEE. Trimming pared 0 bases from V and 2 bases from J, leaving 11 bases between. This CDR3 is built from 16 residues. CDR3 nucleotide sequence: TGTGCCAGCAGCTTGGCAGGGGAGGGGACTAATGAAAAACTGTTTTTT. It encodes CASSLAGEGTNEKLFF.

This clone appeared once. V gene TRBV2 combines with J gene TRBJ2-7, with D perhaps TRBD1 or TRBD2 (5 bases each). Trimming stripped 4 bases from V and 5 bases from J, with 27 bases between. CDR1 is SNHLY and CDR2 is FYNNEI in the germline V gene. The CDR3 is 18 amino acids. The CDR3: CASSGPLRGARLVDEQYF. The CDR3 DNA follows: TGTGCCAGCAGTGGCCCCCTTAGAGGGGCCAGACTCGTGGACGAGCAGTACTTC.

The rearrangement links TRBV5-6 to TRBJ1-2; no clear D. Per germline, CDR1 SGHDT and CDR2 YYEEEE. The CDR3 has 14 residues. The V gene lost 3 bases and the J gene lost 4 bases, with 13 bases spanning the gap. The DNA of the CDR3 is TGTGCCAGCAGCTATTCTCTGGGAGTCTATGGCTACACCTTC. Encoded protein: CASSYSLGVYGYTF.

To note about this clone: Other DNA sequences in this specimen translate into the identical CDR3. This sequence joins TRBV7-8 and TRBJ2-2; maybe TRBD2 (5 bases). This CDR3 region has 15 residues. Germline V gene data show CDR1 as SGHVS and CDR2 as FQNEAQ. V lost 3 bases and J 2 bases, leaving 10 bases between the germline ends. This CDR3 reads CASSFGGLNTGELFF. CDR3 nucleotides: TGTGCCAGCAGCTTTGGCGGGTTAAACACCGGGGAGCTGTTTTTT.

The V and J genes are TRBV10-3 and TRBJ2-1; D call uncertain. The V end was cut by 2 bases, the J end by 1 base, with 3 bases between. The CDR3 sequence is 13 residues long. Germline V CDR1 and CDR2: ENHRY, SYGVKD. CDR3 DNA sequence: TGTGCCATCAGTGAGCTATCCTACAATGAGCAGTTCTTC. Protein product: CAISELSYNEQFF.

The CDR3 sequence is CASREPGQLNEKLFF. The DNA of the CDR3 is TGTGCCAGCAGAGAGCCGGGACAGCTTAATGAAAAACTGTTTTTT. The chain is built from TRBV6-5 and TRBJ1-4, with 7 bases matching TRBD1. The CDR3 spans 15 residues. V shed 6 bases, J shed 4 bases, and the junction held 8 bases outside the gene matches. From germline, CDR1 is MNHEY and CDR2 SVGAGI.

This clone was detected a few times. The chain is built from TRBV19 and TRBJ2-7, with a tentative D call TRBD1 (5 bases). The germline V and J ends were trimmed by 3 bases and 6 bases, with 12 bases remaining between them. In germline, CDR1 is LNHDA, CDR2 SQIVND (reference sequence). The CDR3 extends over 13 amino acids. CDR3: CASSMGQGGEQYF. CDR3 nucleotide sequence: TGTGCCAGTAGTATGGGCCAGGGTGGCGAGCAGTACTTC.